This entry is about one T cell receptor beta chain. The source of the sample is a study of cytomegalovirus exposure and HLA in healthy donors. Germline V gene data show CDR1 as SGDLS and CDR2 as YYNGEE. The ends lost 4 bases at V and 5 bases at J; junction bases unmatched: 10. The CDR3 has 16 residues. Primers included in the PCR were 60 Vbeta and 13 Jbeta primers. TCRdb keeps only in-frame clones here, not all; method: immunoSEQ multiplex PCR. The data show some 110,000 clones, with around 80% seen just once and 3.5% to 4.5% held by the top ten. The sequence was collected from a man aged 30 to 39 in good health and CMV-seropositive. This chain joins TRBV9 and TRBJ2-3, with 10 positions matching TRBD1. The specimen sequenced was PBMCs. DNA of the CDR3: TGTGCCAGCAGCCCCAGACAGGGGGCGCAGGAAGATACGCAGTATTTT. It is translated as CASSPRQGAQEDTQYF.